The 5 T cell receptor beta chains presented below share a single source sample, sequenced in a study of primary melanoma T cells and metastatic recurrence. TCRdb's copy holds only in-frame clones and misses some; the assay was immunoSEQ multiplex PCR. The repertoire includes some 120 clones, almost 95% of them detected once, and more than 13% sits in the top ten. Sequenced material: melanoma tumor tissue. The origin of the receptors is a human donor with melanoma.

This chain uses TRBV30 with TRBJ2-3; no reliable D call. V lost 2 bases and J lost 5, with 8 bases in between. This CDR3 is built from 12 residues. Germline V gene lookup returns CDR1 GTSNPN and CDR2 SVGIG (reference sequence). This CDR3 reads CAWSYHKDTQYF. The DNA of the CDR3 is TGTGCCTGGAGTTACCACAAAGATACGCAGTATTTT.

The CDR3 sequence is CASSFGLAGIMDTQYF. The CDR3 DNA follows: TGTGCCAGCAGCTTCGGACTAGCGGGAATTATGGATACGCAGTATTTT. The chain combines TRBV11-3 with TRBJ2-3; 12 bases fit TRBD2. V trimming: 3 bases; J trimming: 6 bases; junction bases outside the gene matches: 7. The CDR3 covers 16 residues. Looked up from germline, CDR1 is SGHNT and CDR2 is YENEEA.

This rearrangement joins TRBV19 to TRBJ2-5; D is uncertain. The CDR3 extends over 14 amino acids. V lost 0 bases and J lost 3, with 8 bases in between. Germline CDR1 is LNHDA and CDR2 is SQIVND (reference sequence). The CDR3 reads CASSIEAAEETQYF. CDR3 coding DNA: TGTGCCAGTAGTATAGAGGCGGCAGAAGAGACCCAGTACTTC. Filled out from reference TRBV19 and TRBJ2-5, the complete variable domain reads DGGITQSPKYLFRKEGQNVTLSCEQNLNHDAMYWYRQDPGQGLRLIYYSQIVNDFQKGDIAEGYSVSREKKESFPLTVTSAQKNPTAFYLCASSIEAAEETQYFGPGTRLLVL.

The CDR3 spells CASSLDPGAFYYGYTF. The CDR3 DNA reads as TGTGCCAGCAGCTTAGACCCAGGGGCGTTTTACTATGGCTACACCTTC. The chain recombines TRBV11-3 with TRBJ1-2, with D maybe TRBD1 (6 bases). CDR1 and CDR2 (germline): SGHNT, YENEEA. This CDR3 has 16 amino acids. Trimming left V 0 bases short and J 3 bases short, with 14 bases between.

V and J are TRBV6-8 and TRBJ1-5; no clear D gene. From germline, CDR1 is MNHGY and CDR2 SAAAGT. Trimming removed 7 bases from V and 1 base from J, with 11 bases in between. This CDR3 is 14 amino acids long. This CDR3 is CASNPTGSNQPQHF. CDR3 DNA: TGTGCCAGCAACCCGACGGGAAGCAATCAGCCCCAGCATTTT.